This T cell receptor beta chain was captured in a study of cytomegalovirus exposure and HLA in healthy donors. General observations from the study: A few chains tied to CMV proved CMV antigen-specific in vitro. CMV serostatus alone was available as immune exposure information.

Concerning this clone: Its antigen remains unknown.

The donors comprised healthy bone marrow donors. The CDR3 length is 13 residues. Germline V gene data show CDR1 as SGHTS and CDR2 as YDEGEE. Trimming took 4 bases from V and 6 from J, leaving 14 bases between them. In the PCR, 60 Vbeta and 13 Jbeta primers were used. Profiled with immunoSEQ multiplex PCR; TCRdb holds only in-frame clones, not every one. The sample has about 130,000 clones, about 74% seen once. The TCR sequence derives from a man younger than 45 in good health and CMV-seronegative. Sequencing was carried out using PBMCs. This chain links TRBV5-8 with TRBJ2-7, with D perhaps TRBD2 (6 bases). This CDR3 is CASSPTSWPEQYF. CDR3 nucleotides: TGTGCCAGCAGCCCGACTAGTTGGCCCGAGCAGTACTTC.